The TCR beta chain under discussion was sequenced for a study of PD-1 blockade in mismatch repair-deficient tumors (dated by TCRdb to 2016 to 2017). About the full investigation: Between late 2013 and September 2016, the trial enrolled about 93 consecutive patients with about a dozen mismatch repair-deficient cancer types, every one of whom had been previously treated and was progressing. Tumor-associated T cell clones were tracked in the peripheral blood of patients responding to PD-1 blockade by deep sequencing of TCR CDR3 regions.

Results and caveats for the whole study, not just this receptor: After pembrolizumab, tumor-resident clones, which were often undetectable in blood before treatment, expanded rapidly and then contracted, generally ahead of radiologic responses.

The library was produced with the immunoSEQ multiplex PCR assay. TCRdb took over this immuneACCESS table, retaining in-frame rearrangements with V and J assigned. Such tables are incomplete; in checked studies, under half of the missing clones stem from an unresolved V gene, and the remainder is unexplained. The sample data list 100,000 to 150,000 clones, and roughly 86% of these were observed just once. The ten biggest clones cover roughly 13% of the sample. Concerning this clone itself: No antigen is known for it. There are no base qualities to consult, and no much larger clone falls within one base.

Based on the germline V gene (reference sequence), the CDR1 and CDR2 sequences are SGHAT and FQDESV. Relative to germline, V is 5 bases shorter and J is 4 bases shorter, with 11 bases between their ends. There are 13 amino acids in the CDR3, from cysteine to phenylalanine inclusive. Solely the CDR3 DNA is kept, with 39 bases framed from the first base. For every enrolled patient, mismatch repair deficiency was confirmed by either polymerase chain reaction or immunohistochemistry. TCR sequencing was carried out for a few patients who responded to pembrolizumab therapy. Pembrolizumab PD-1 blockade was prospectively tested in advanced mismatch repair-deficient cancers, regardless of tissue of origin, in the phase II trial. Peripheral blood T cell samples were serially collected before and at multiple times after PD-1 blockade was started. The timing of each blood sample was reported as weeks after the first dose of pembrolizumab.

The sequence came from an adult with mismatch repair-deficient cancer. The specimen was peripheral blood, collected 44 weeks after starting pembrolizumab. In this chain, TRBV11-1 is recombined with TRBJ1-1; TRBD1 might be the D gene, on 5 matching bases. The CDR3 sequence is CASSQDSITEAFF. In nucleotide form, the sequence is TGTGCCAGCAGCCAAGACAGTATCACTGAAGCTTTCTTT.